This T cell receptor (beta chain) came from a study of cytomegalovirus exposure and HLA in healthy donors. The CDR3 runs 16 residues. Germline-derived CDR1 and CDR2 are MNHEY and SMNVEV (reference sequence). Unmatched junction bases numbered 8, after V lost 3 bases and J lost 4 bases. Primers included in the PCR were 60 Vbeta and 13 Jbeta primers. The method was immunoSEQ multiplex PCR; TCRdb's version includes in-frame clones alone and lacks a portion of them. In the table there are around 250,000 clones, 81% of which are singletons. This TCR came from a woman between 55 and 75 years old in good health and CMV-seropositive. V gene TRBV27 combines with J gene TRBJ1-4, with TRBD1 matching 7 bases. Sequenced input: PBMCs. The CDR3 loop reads CASSFNAGQINEKLFF. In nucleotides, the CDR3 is TGTGCCAGCAGTTTCAACGCGGGACAGATTAATGAAAAACTGTTTTTT.